What follows are 7 T cell receptor beta chains derived from one specimen sequenced in a study of OX40 agonist ivuxolimab in advanced cancers. The repertoire was sequenced with immunoSEQ multiplex PCR; TCRdb's copy has only in-frame clones and lacks some. The sample holds 80,000 to 100,000 clones, less than 95% seen once. The sample here was CD4+ or CD8+ T cells sorted from blood, taken in a trial of the OX40 agonist ivuxolimab. The receptors derive from an adult with an advanced solid tumor such as melanoma, head and neck, liver or kidney cancer.

This clone was recorded once. The V and J genes are TRBV14 and TRBJ2-5; D remains unclear. V gave up 1 base and J gave up 0 bases, with 9 bases separating them. The germline CDR1 and CDR2 sequences are SGHDN and FVKESK. The CDR3 covers 15 residues. CDR3 coding DNA: TGTGCCAGCAGCCAAGGAGGATGGTACCAAGAGACCCAGTACTTC. This sequence encodes CASSQGGWYQETQYF. Full variable domain (outside the CDR3, taken from reference TRBV14 and TRBJ2-5): EAGVTQFPSHSVIEKGQTVTLRCDPISGHDNLYWYRRVMGKEIKFLLHFVKESKQDESGMPNNRFLAERTGGTYSTLKVQPAELEDSGVYFCASSQGGWYQETQYFGPGTRLLVL.

The chain combines TRBV10-3 with TRBJ2-4, with 9 bases fitting TRBD1. V dropped 5 bases and J dropped 9; count of bases not matched to a gene: 8. The CDR3 loop spans 14 amino acids. Germline V lookup: CDR1 ENHRY, CDR2 SYGVKD. The CDR3 bases are TGTGCCATCAGTCGACAGGGGGAGGGCGGCATTCAGTACTTC. Translated, it gives CAISRQGEGGIQYF.

The V call is TRBV6-1, the J call TRBJ2-7; 8 bases line up with TRBD2. V trimming: 5 bases; J trimming: 0 bases; junction bases outside the gene matches: 6. CDR3 size: 15 residues. CDR1 is MNHNS and CDR2 is SASEGT in the germline V gene. CDR3 region: CASSPRTSFSYEQYF. The CDR3 coding sequence is TGTGCCAGCAGTCCCCGGACTAGCTTCTCCTACGAGCAGTACTTC.

This clone was seen more than once but under ten times. The V and J genes are TRBV10-3 and TRBJ1-4; D is ambiguous. V was cut by 10 bases and J by 0 bases, with 15 bases left in between. This CDR3 region has 15 residues. The germline V gene encodes CDR1 ENHRY and CDR2 SYGVKD. The chain's CDR3 is CATLVQSATNEKLFF. CDR3 coding DNA: TGTGCCACCTTGGTACAGTCCGCAACTAATGAAAAACTGTTTTTT.

This clone was counted once. The DNA for the CDR3 is TGTGCCAGCAGTTCTCCCTCGGACATGAATGGCTACACCTTC. This encodes CASSSPSDMNGYTF. The V and J genes are TRBV28 and TRBJ1-2, with TRBD1 as a possible D gene (5 bases). This CDR3 has 14 residues. Germline loops: CDR1 MDHEN, CDR2 SYDVKM. V shed 4 bases and J shed 6 bases, with 15 bases lying between them.

V and J are TRBV11-3 and TRBJ2-7; 13 bases map to TRBD2. Trimming cost V 5 bases and J 7 bases; bases outside gene matches: 8. This CDR3 has 15 residues. CDR1 is SGHNT, CDR2 YENEEA, per germline. The CDR3 DNA follows: TGTGCCAGCAGCACTCGGACTAGCGGGAGAGGTGAGCAGTACTTC. Amino acids: CASSTRTSGRGEQYF.

As DNA, the CDR3 is TGTGCCAGCAGCTTTCCACCCGGGACTAGCGGGAGCTACGAGCAGTACTTC. As protein: CASSFPPGTSGSYEQYF. This chain joins TRBV7-9 and TRBJ2-7; 14 bases are shared with TRBD2. From germline, CDR1 is SEHNR and CDR2 FQNEAQ (reference sequence). This CDR3 is 17 amino acids long. The J segment lost 3 bases and the V segment lost 3 bases, leaving 7 bases of the junction unmatched.